The 27 T cell receptor beta chains below all came from one sample that was sequenced in a study of blood T cell repertoires in COVID-19. Only in-frame clones appear in the TCRdb table, and some are missing; sequencing was by immunoSEQ multiplex PCR. The repertoire holds over 30,000 clones, with about 91% as singletons. The sample was peripheral blood. The receptors derive from a human donor in a cohort sampled during active COVID-19.

The genes are TRBV18 and TRBJ2-1; 7 nucleotides line up with TRBD2. CDR1 and CDR2 (germline): KGHSH, LQKENI. With V trimmed by 6 bases and J by 6 bases, 11 bases remained unmatched. The CDR3 covers 15 residues. CDR3 sequence: CASSSARPGGNEQFF. As DNA, the CDR3 is TGTGCCAGCTCTTCTGCAAGACCGGGGGGCAATGAGCAGTTCTTC.

The chain uses TRBV10-3 and TRBJ1-2, with 9 bases identical to TRBD1. There are 14 residues in the CDR3. Germline V gene lookup returns CDR1 ENHRY and CDR2 SYGVKD. Germline trimming cut 4 bases from V and 6 bases from J; bases unmatched to any gene: 6. DNA of the CDR3: TGTGCCATCAGTGTGGACAGGGGAATTGATGGCTACACCTTC. Amino acids: CAISVDRGIDGYTF.

V is TRBV18 and J is TRBJ2-7; 7 nucleotides line up with TRBD2. CDR3 length: 14 amino acids. V dropped 3 bases and J dropped 2; count of bases not matched to a gene: 4. Per germline, CDR1 KGHSH and CDR2 LQKENI. The CDR3 nucleotides are TGTGCCAGCTCACCCCAGACTAGCCCCTACGAGCAGTACGTC. Protein sequence: CASSPQTSPYEQYV.

This chain connects TRBV5-1 to TRBJ1-1; D uncertain. The CDR3 runs 13 residues. Trimming took 0 bases from V and 3 from J, leaving 6 bases between them. Germline lookup yields CDR1 SGHRS and CDR2 YFSETQ. CDR3 residues: CASSLGRDTEAFF. In DNA, the CDR3 is TGCGCCAGCAGCTTGGGGAGGGACACTGAAGCTTTCTTT.

This clone has a handful of counts. The J gene is TRBJ2-3, the V gene TRBV10-3; the match to TRBD2 covers 13 bases. This CDR3 spans 15 amino acids. Unmatched junction bases numbered 3, after V lost 6 bases and J lost 3 bases. CDR1 ENHRY and CDR2 SYGVKD come from the germline V gene. The CDR3 nucleotides are TGTGCCATCAGCACTAGCGGGGGGGTAACAGATACGCAGTATTTT. Translated: CAISTSGGVTDTQYF.

This clone was counted a few times. The V and J genes are TRBV2 and TRBJ2-2; 9 nucleotides line up with TRBD1. This CDR3 spans 16 amino acids. V was pared by 6 bases and J by 2 bases, with 7 bases of the junction left unmatched. Germline CDR1 reads SNHLY; CDR2 reads FYNNEI. CDR3 DNA: TGTGCCAGCAGAGACGGACAGGGGCTAAACACCGGGGAGCTGTTTTTT. Translating gives CASRDGQGLNTGELFF.

This chain joins TRBV9 and TRBJ2-1; TRBD2 matches at 8 bases. Trimming removed 1 base from V and 6 bases from J; junction bases left unmatched: 6. The CDR3 runs to 15 residues. Looked up from germline, CDR1 is SGDLS and CDR2 is YYNGEE. CDR3 residues: CASSVSPSGFNEQFF. The CDR3 bases are TGTGCCAGCAGCGTATCTCCTAGCGGGTTCAATGAGCAGTTCTTC.

The chain recombines TRBV3-1 (or the pseudogene TRBV3-2) with TRBJ1-2; D not resolved. The V gene's germline CDR1 is LGHDT and CDR2 YNNKEL (reference sequence). V lost 1 base and J 5 bases, leaving 14 bases between the germline ends. CDR3 length: 15 residues. CDR3 region: CASSQASPGLYGYTF. The CDR3 nucleotides are TGTGCCAGCAGCCAAGCTTCGCCAGGACTATATGGCTACACCTTC.

The chain links TRBV5-1 to TRBJ1-4, with D perhaps matching TRBD1 (6 bases). Per the germline V gene, CDR1 is SGHRS and CDR2 is YFSETQ. This CDR3 has 15 amino acids. V lost 4 bases, J lost 6 bases, and 16 bases lay in between. The CDR3 loop is CASSEGGQKHEKLFF. The DNA for the CDR3 is TGCGCCAGCAGCGAGGGGGGGCAAAAGCATGAAAAACTGTTTTTT. The full variable domain, rest sourced from reference TRBV5-1 and TRBJ1-4, is KAGVTQTPRYLIKTRGQQVTLSCSPISGHRSVSWYQQTPGQGLQFLFEYFSETQRNKGNFPGRFSGRQFSNSRSEMNVSTLELGDSALYLCASSEGGQKHEKLFFGSGTQLSVL.

The CDR3 nucleotides read TGTGCCATCAGTGAGTCTTCGATAGCTGACACCGGGGAGCTGTTTTTT. It yields the protein CAISESSIADTGELFF. The chain carries TRBV10-3 and TRBJ2-2; no firm D call. Germline CDR1 and CDR2: ENHRY and SYGVKD. Trimming left V 0 bases short and J 3 bases short, with 11 bases between. This CDR3 has 16 residues.

The chain combines TRBV6-5 with TRBJ1-2, with 7 bases that match TRBD1. Germline lookup yields CDR1 MNHEY and CDR2 SVGAGI. The V and J ends lost 6 bases and 2 bases, in that order; junction bases with no gene match: 6. The CDR3 length is 14 residues. In DNA, the CDR3 is TGTGCCAGCAGCTTCAGGGGGGCCAACTATGGCTACACCTTC. This gives the protein CASSFRGANYGYTF.

The CDR3 sequence: CASYSPLAKTDTQYF. The CDR3 nucleotides are TGTGCCAGCTATTCACCACTAGCGAAGACAGATACGCAGTATTTT. The chain links TRBV2 to TRBJ2-3; 7 positions match TRBD2. The V gene end was trimmed by 8 bases and the J gene end by 3 bases; junction bases not matched to a gene: 11. The germline V gene encodes CDR1 SNHLY and CDR2 FYNNEI. The CDR3 spans 15 residues.

The chain is built from TRBV11-3 and TRBJ1-2, with a weak D call TRBD1 (5 bases). The CDR3 is 13 residues long. V was shortened by 5 bases and J by 5 bases, with 12 bases between the two germline ends. Germline V gives CDR1 SGHNT, CDR2 YENEEA. CDR3: CASSVDRQYGYTF. As DNA, the CDR3 is TGTGCCAGCAGCGTCGACAGACAGTATGGCTACACCTTC.

This clone was observed a handful of times. The rearrangement joins TRBV24-1 to TRBJ2-1, with TRBD2 identical over 11 bases. V dropped 4 bases and J dropped 9; count of bases not matched to a gene: 7. The CDR3 extends over 15 amino acids. Germline V gene sequence: CDR1 KGHDR, CDR2 SFDVKD. The CDR3 DNA is TGTGCCACCAGTGACCTGAGAGGACTAGCGGGTGAGCAGTTCTTC. Translating gives CATSDLRGLAGEQFF.

The chain joins TRBV12-3 or TRBV12-4 to TRBJ1-6; D is unresolved. The CDR3 runs 12 residues. The V gene lost 1 base and the J gene lost 10 bases, with 5 bases spanning the gap. The CDR3 sequence: CASSLGQSPLHF. DNA of the CDR3: TGTGCCAGCAGTTTAGGGCAGTCACCCCTCCACTTT.

The rearrangement links TRBV6-6 to TRBJ2-5, with 11 bases that match TRBD2. CDR3 length equals 16 residues. V shed 6 bases and J 2 bases; nucleotides not matched to a gene: 8. From germline, CDR1 is MNHNY and CDR2 SVGAGI (reference sequence). CDR3 bases: TGTGCCAGCAGCCGAGGACTAGCGGGCCAACAAGAGACCCAGTACTTC. Translating gives CASSRGLAGQQETQYF.

The chain links TRBV5-1 to TRBJ2-7, with 14 bases that match TRBD2. The germline V gene encodes CDR1 SGHRS and CDR2 YFSETQ. J lost 5 bases, V lost 4 bases, and 5 bases had no gene match. The CDR3 has 15 residues. The CDR3 spells CASSQGLAGVHEQYV. CDR3 bases: TGCGCCAGCAGCCAGGGACTAGCGGGAGTACACGAGCAGTACGTC.

The chain carries TRBV2 and TRBJ2-2; 16 bases map to TRBD2. CDR3 length equals 15 residues. The germline gives CDR1 SNHLY, CDR2 FYNNEI. V dropped 8 bases and J dropped 6; count of bases not matched to a gene: 3. The CDR3 here is CASQGLAGGAGELFF. DNA of the CDR3: TGTGCCAGCCAGGGACTAGCGGGGGGGGCCGGGGAGCTGTTTTTT.

The chain uses TRBV11-3 and TRBJ1-2; maybe TRBD1 (6 bases). CDR1 is SGHNT and CDR2 is YENEEA in the germline V gene. The CDR3 is made up of 15 amino acids. Trimming shortened V by 8 bases and J by 8 bases, and 24 bases separated the two germline ends. CDR3 bases: TGTGCCAGCGGCACCTCACAGGGAGTAATCGGCGGCTACACCTTC. Residues: CASGTSQGVIGGYTF.

The chain combines TRBV9 with TRBJ1-3, with D possibly being TRBD1 (5 bases). Germline lookup yields CDR1 SGDLS and CDR2 YYNGEE. V was shortened by 2 bases and J by 0 bases, with 12 bases between the two germline ends. The CDR3 spans 16 residues. In nucleotides, the CDR3 is TGTGCCAGCAGCGTTGGGACTCAGGGCTCTGGAAACACCATATATTTT. Its protein product is CASSVGTQGSGNTIYF.

The chain has TRBV20-1 and TRBJ2-3; perhaps TRBD2 as D (5 bases). V was clipped by 3 bases and J by 0 bases, with 16 bases between them. The length of the CDR3 is 16 residues. Germline CDR1 and CDR2: DFQATT and SNEGSKA (reference sequence). The CDR3 bases are TGCAGTGCTAGTGGACTCCCCACCGCTAGCACAGATACGCAGTATTTT. Translation: CSASGLPTASTDTQYF.

The V call is TRBV5-3, the J call TRBJ2-1; 16 bases fit TRBD2. TRBV5-3 is filed as an ORF, its function uncertain. Germline trimming cut 6 bases from V and 8 bases from J; bases unmatched to any gene: 14. This CDR3 has 18 residues. Here the CDR3 DNA reads TGTGCCAGAACCATGGTGCCGCCGGGACTAGCGGGGGGGGATGAGCAGTTCTTC. Translated: CARTMVPPGLAGGDEQFF.

The chain is built from TRBV19 and TRBJ2-5; the match to TRBD1 covers 7 bases. After removal of 8 bases from V and 4 bases from J, the junction contained 7 bases not matched to a gene. Germline V gene lookup returns CDR1 LNHDA and CDR2 SQIVND (reference sequence). The CDR3 has 13 residues. CDR3 amino acids: CASSETGRETQYF. CDR3 nucleotide sequence: TGTGCCAGTTCTGAGACAGGGCGAGAGACCCAGTACTTC.

This chain's CDR3 is CASSLMGGGVVETQYF. CDR3 sequence (DNA): TGTGCCAGCAGCCTAATGGGCGGGGGGGTGGTAGAGACCCAGTACTTC. The rearrangement joins TRBV11-2 to TRBJ2-5; 9 bases agree with TRBD2. The CDR3 spans 16 residues. CDR1 is SGHAT and CDR2 is FQNNGV in the germline V gene. V was pared by 5 bases and J by 4 bases, with 11 bases of the junction left unmatched.

V and J are TRBV9 and TRBJ2-1; 14 bases map to TRBD2. This CDR3 region has 17 residues. V lost 3 bases, J lost 2 bases, and 4 bases stayed unmatched. Germline V gene sequence: CDR1 SGDLS, CDR2 YYNGEE. The CDR3 coding sequence is TGTGCCAGCAGCGGCGGGACTAGCGGGGGACCCTACAATGAGCAGTTCTTC. This gives the protein CASSGGTSGGPYNEQFF.

The V gene is TRBV6-6, the J gene TRBJ1-1, with D hard to call. This CDR3 region has 16 residues. The V gene's germline CDR1 is MNHNY and CDR2 SVGAGI (reference sequence). V was trimmed by 4 bases and J by 0 bases, leaving 15 bases between them. For the CDR3, the DNA is TGTGCCAGCAGTTTCCCGACGAGCGTTATGAACACTGAAGCTTTCTTT. Translating gives CASSFPTSVMNTEAFF.

The chain links TRBV6-1 to TRBJ2-7; D is possibly TRBD2 (5 bases). Germline values: CDR1 MNHNS, CDR2 SASEGT. The CDR3 extends over 16 amino acids. V dropped 0 bases and J dropped 0 bases, with 12 bases sitting between them. CDR3 nucleotides: TGTGCCAGCAGTGAAGCGCCACTAGTGGTCTCCTACGAGCAGTACGTC. Residues: CASSEAPLVVSYEQYV.